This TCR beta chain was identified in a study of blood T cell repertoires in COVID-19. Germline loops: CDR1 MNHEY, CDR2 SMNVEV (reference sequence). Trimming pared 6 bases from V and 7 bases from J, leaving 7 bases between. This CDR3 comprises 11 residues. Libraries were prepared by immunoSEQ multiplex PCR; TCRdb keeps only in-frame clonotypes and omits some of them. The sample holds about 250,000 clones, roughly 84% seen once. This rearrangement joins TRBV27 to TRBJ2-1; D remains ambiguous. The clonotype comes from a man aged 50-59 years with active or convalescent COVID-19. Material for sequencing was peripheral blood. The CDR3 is CASRPTNEQFF. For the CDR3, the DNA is TGTGCCAGCAGACCGACTAATGAGCAGTTCTTC.